A single sample gave rise to the 24 T cell receptor beta chains below, sequenced in a study of blood T cells in healthy people across ages (dated by TCRdb to the mid-2010s). Library prep was done by 5' RACE. Sequencer: Illumina HiSeq 2500. A second roughly 7 to 12 cycle PCR used a sample-barcoded 5' primer and a J-beta primer mix. TCRdb trimmed the raw reads at Q25, called clones with MiXCR and kept productive beta chains. When rows share a CDR3 protein, they turn into one entry using the most common DNA and genes. For this sample there are about 1.1 million distinct CDR3 sequences; 35% to 40% appear just once. The top ten clones comprise 10% to 15% of the sample. Sequencing input: blood. The receptors shown here come from a man aged 18 to 29 in good health.

This clonotype was seen a few times. The CDR3 coding sequence is TGTGCCAGCAGCTTTCGGGACCGTCCTAACTATGGCTACACCTTC. As protein: CASSFRDRPNYGYTF. The V gene is TRBV5-6, the J gene TRBJ1-2; a weak D match, TRBD1 (5 bases). V was trimmed by 2 bases and J by 0 bases, leaving 11 bases between them. Per the germline V gene, CDR1 is SGHDT and CDR2 is YYEEEE. This CDR3 is built from 15 residues.

This clonotype has just a few counts. This chain links TRBV6-5 with TRBJ2-7; D may be TRBD1 (6 bases). Trimming removed 7 bases at V and 2 bases at J, with 12 bases between. CDR3 length: 13 amino acids. Germline CDR1 MNHEY, CDR2 SVGAGI. This CDR3 is CASNPGVPYEQYF. The DNA of the CDR3 is TGTGCCAGCAATCCAGGGGTACCCTACGAGCAGTACTTC.

The rearrangement links TRBV20-1 to TRBJ1-2; D might be TRBD1 (6 bases). In germline, CDR1 is DFQATT, CDR2 SNEGSKA (reference sequence). The CDR3 contains 12 residues. The CDR3 reads CSLSTGFYGYTF. The CDR3 DNA follows: TGCAGCCTCTCGACAGGCTTCTATGGCTACACCTTC.

The V gene is TRBV7-9, the J gene TRBJ1-5; tentative D call: TRBD1 (6 bases). Germline V gene lookup returns CDR1 SEHNR and CDR2 FQNEAQ (reference sequence). The CDR3 length is 20 residues. Trimming pared 3 bases from V and 2 bases from J, leaving 26 bases between. The CDR3 sequence is CASSLGHGPRARGRNQPQHF. CDR3 DNA: TGTGCCAGCAGCTTGGGACACGGACCCCGGGCCAGGGGACGCAATCAGCCCCAGCATTTT.

The count of this clonotype is one. This chain links TRBV7-2 with TRBJ1-1; tentatively, D is TRBD1 (5 bases). The germline gives CDR1 SGHTA, CDR2 FQGNSA. The CDR3 sequence is 14 residues long. V lost 8 bases, J lost 1 base, and 14 bases lay in between. This chain's CDR3 is CASRSGARNTEAFF. DNA of the CDR3: TGTGCCAGCCGATCCGGGGCCCGGAACACTGAAGCTTTCTTT.

J is TRBJ1-1 and V is TRBV9; TRBD1 might be the D (5 bases). V gave up 0 bases and J gave up 0 bases, with 9 bases separating them. CDR1 is SGDLS and CDR2 is YYNGEE in the germline V gene. CDR3 length: 15 amino acids. The CDR3 DNA sequence: TGTGCCAGCAGCGTAGAGGAAGGGGTGAACACTGAAGCTTTCTTT. The encoded protein is CASSVEEGVNTEAFF.

This clonotype was picked up a small number of times. V usage is TRBV11-1 and J usage is TRBJ2-3; D possibly matches TRBD1 or TRBD2 (6 bases each). Germline CDR1 SGHAT, CDR2 FQDESV (reference sequence). V lost 8 bases and J lost 4, with 16 bases in between. The CDR3 sequence is 14 residues long. CDR3 DNA: TGTGCCAGCGGCGGGGCAGGGGCGGCAGATACGCAGTATTTT. This encodes CASGGAGAADTQYF.

The rearrangement joins TRBV29-1 to TRBJ2-1, with 9 nucleotides matching TRBD2. Germline V CDR1 and CDR2: SQVTM, ANQGSEA. There are 13 residues in the CDR3. J was trimmed by 9 bases and V by 5 bases; bases with no gene match: 8. The CDR3 is CSVPGGGASEQFF. For the CDR3, the DNA is TGCAGCGTTCCGGGCGGGGGGGCGAGTGAGCAGTTCTTC.

Details on this clonotype: At one end the junction does not follow the germline gene, possibly because of a read error. This chain links TRBV6-2 or TRBV6-3 with TRBJ2-1, with D tentatively TRBD2 (6 bases). Germline CDR1 MNHEY, CDR2 SVGEGT. CDR3 size: 12 residues. The CDR3: CASSYPDWEEFF. DNA for the CDR3: TGTGCAAGCAGTTACCCCGACTGGGAGGAGTTCTTC.

This clonotype was counted only a few times. The chain employs TRBV4-1 and TRBJ1-1, with D possibly TRBD1 on 6 matching bases. V lost 0 bases to trimming and J lost 6 bases, with 17 bases between them. In germline, CDR1 is MGHRA, CDR2 YSYEKL. This CDR3 is built from 16 residues. Written as DNA, the CDR3 is TGCGCCAGCAGCCAAGATAGTCTGGGGGCCCTCCCTGAAGCTTTCTTT. Encoded protein: CASSQDSLGALPEAFF.

In its sample, this clonotype was seen a few times. The rearrangement links TRBV13 to TRBJ1-2; unclear D gene. CDR3 length: 10 residues. The germline V gene encodes CDR1 PRHDT and CDR2 FYEKMQ (reference sequence). Trimming left V 6 bases short and J 6 bases short, with 5 bases between. Here the CDR3 DNA reads TGTGCCAGCAGGCTCCATGGCTACACCTTC. Residues: CASRLHGYTF.

V and J are TRBV2 and TRBJ2-5, with 8 bases fitting TRBD2. The CDR3 is made up of 14 amino acids. With V trimmed by 4 bases and J by 5 bases, 6 bases remained unmatched. Germline CDR1 SNHLY, CDR2 FYNNEI. This CDR3 is CASSVRGGKETQYF. CDR3 in DNA: TGTGCCAGCAGTGTTCGGGGGGGGAAGGAGACCCAGTACTTC.

This clonotype was seen a handful of times. J is TRBJ1-2 and V is TRBV13; D possibly corresponds to TRBD1 (6 bases). This CDR3 has 13 amino acids. Trimming took off 4 bases at V and 8 bases at J, with 14 bases between the two ends. Germline CDR1 reads PRHDT; CDR2 reads FYEKMQ (reference sequence). The CDR3 coding sequence is TGTGCCAGCAGCTCCAGCAGGGGCTGGGGCTACACCTTC. This translates into CASSSSRGWGYTF.

CDR3 in DNA: TGTGCCAGCAATGGCGGGGCCACTGAAGCTTTCTTT. Amino acids: CASNGGATEAFF. The chain combines TRBV25-1 with TRBJ1-1; weak D call: TRBD1 (5 bases). This CDR3 has 12 amino acids. V was trimmed by 7 bases and J by 4 bases, leaving 10 bases between them. CDR1 MGHDK and CDR2 SYGVNS come from the germline V gene.

The CDR3: CASSPMNNEQFF. Written as DNA, the CDR3 is TGTGCCAGCAGCCCGATGAACAATGAGCAGTTCTTC. This chain connects TRBV7-9 to TRBJ2-1; no clear D gene. V was cut by 5 bases and J by 5 bases, with 7 bases left in between. Germline V gene sequence: CDR1 SEHNR, CDR2 FQNEAQ (reference sequence). The CDR3 covers 12 residues.

This clonotype was picked up a small number of times. The chain joins TRBV7-9 to TRBJ1-2; D remains ambiguous. The CDR3 sequence is 15 residues long. Trimming cost V 2 bases and J 1 base, with 11 bases left between them. The germline V gene encodes CDR1 SEHNR and CDR2 FQNEAQ (reference sequence). CDR3 region: CASSLLSGFNYGYTF. Here the CDR3 DNA reads TGTGCCAGCAGCTTACTGAGTGGCTTTAACTATGGCTACACCTTC.

This clonotype has more than one count but fewer than ten. The V and J genes are TRBV4-3 and TRBJ1-5, with D unresolved. The CDR3 length is 17 residues. Germline V lookup: CDR1 LGHNA, CDR2 YSLEER. Trimming left V 1 base short and J 7 bases short, with 20 bases between. Here the CDR3 DNA reads TGCGCCAGCAGCCAAGCCCCGACGGTCTGGATGATGCAGCCCCAGCATTTT. It translates to CASSQAPTVWMMQPQHF.

CDR3 protein: CSARDQGQGEAFF. The CDR3 coding sequence is TGCAGTGCTCGCGACCAAGGACAGGGTGAAGCTTTCTTT. The chain is built from TRBV20-1 and TRBJ1-1; TRBD1 agrees at 8 bases. Germline V CDR1 and CDR2: DFQATT, SNEGSKA (reference sequence). The ends lost 5 bases at V and 7 bases at J; junction bases unmatched: 9. CDR3 length: 13 residues.

The chain joins TRBV29-1 to TRBJ1-2, with D perhaps TRBD1 (5 bases). The CDR3 is 12 amino acids. Germline values: CDR1 SQVTM, CDR2 ANQGSEA. Trimming took 3 bases from V and 4 from J, leaving 9 bases between them. The CDR3 loop is CSVEGPVYGYTF. CDR3 sequence (DNA): TGCAGCGTTGAGGGGCCCGTCTATGGCTACACCTTC.

This clonotype occurred a few times. This sequence joins TRBV6-1 and TRBJ1-1; 7 positions agree with TRBD1. The V segment lost 5 bases and the J segment 4 bases; nucleotides outside the gene matches: 7. Germline lookup yields CDR1 MNHNS and CDR2 SASEGT. The CDR3 has 14 amino acids. Here the CDR3 DNA reads TGTGCCAGCAGTCGACAGGGAGTGAGCACTGAAGCTTTCTTT. The encoded protein is CASSRQGVSTEAFF.

CDR3 in amino acids: CSAITGGNQPQHF. For the CDR3, the DNA is TGCAGTGCTATTACAGGGGGAAATCAGCCCCAGCATTTT. V is TRBV20-1 and J is TRBJ1-5; 8 nucleotides match TRBD1. V shed 4 bases, J shed 4 bases, and the junction held 3 bases outside the gene matches. Germline V gives CDR1 DFQATT, CDR2 SNEGSKA (reference sequence). The CDR3 has 13 amino acids.

The V gene is TRBV27, the J gene TRBJ2-3; 10 bases align to TRBD2. CDR3 length: 16 residues. Per the germline V gene, CDR1 is MNHEY and CDR2 is SMNVEV (reference sequence). With V trimmed by 7 bases and J by 6 bases, 13 bases remained unmatched. In DNA, the CDR3 is TGTGCCAGCACCCGAGCACTAGCGGGGAGAGGTGATACGCAGTATTTT. Its translation: CASTRALAGRGDTQYF.

The chain has TRBV9 and TRBJ1-5; no firm D call. CDR1 SGDLS and CDR2 YYNGEE come from the germline V gene. The V gene lost 0 bases and the J gene lost 4 bases, with 11 bases spanning the gap. This CDR3 spans 15 amino acids. CDR3: CASSVGGGVNQPQHF. As DNA, the CDR3 is TGTGCCAGCAGCGTAGGAGGTGGGGTTAATCAGCCCCAGCATTTT.

This clonotype has only a few counts. The chain joins TRBV9 to TRBJ2-3; 10 bases fit TRBD2. Germline loops: CDR1 SGDLS, CDR2 YYNGEE. V lost 4 bases and J lost 0; bases outside the gene matches: 8. The CDR3 totals 17 residues. CDR3 protein: CASSSIAGGTSTDTQYF. Written as DNA, the CDR3 is TGTGCCAGCAGCTCAATAGCGGGGGGTACTAGCACAGATACGCAGTATTTT.